Following are 12 T cell receptor beta chains from one sample sequenced in a study of cytomegalovirus exposure and HLA in healthy donors. The PCR ran on 60 Vbeta and 13 Jbeta primers. Produced via immunoSEQ multiplex PCR; TCRdb's table is partial and in-frame only. The profile shows roughly 100,000 clones, about 81% of them singletons. Sequencing was carried out using PBMCs. The receptors were sampled from a man in his thirties or forties in good health and CMV-seronegative.

The chain couples TRBV5-1 to TRBJ2-3, with TRBD1 matching 12 bases. With V trimmed by 4 bases and J by 0 bases, 3 bases remained unmatched. The CDR3 runs to 16 residues. Germline CDR1 is SGHRS and CDR2 is YFSETQ. CDR3 nucleotides: TGCGCCAGCAGCCGGGACAGGGGGCCTAGCACAGATACGCAGTATTTT. Amino acids: CASSRDRGPSTDTQYF.

The chain has TRBV19 and TRBJ2-3; D perhaps matches TRBD2 (6 bases). Deletions cut 6 bases from V and 2 bases from J, with 12 bases between. The CDR3 totals 14 residues. Germline V lookup: CDR1 LNHDA, CDR2 SQIVND (reference sequence). CDR3 residues: CASSPTSSTDTQYF. The CDR3, as DNA: TGTGCCAGTAGCCCGACTAGTTCCACAGATACGCAGTATTTT. The full variable domain, with the rest looked up from reference TRBV19 and TRBJ2-3, is DGGITQSPKYLFRKEGQNVTLSCEQNLNHDAMYWYRQDPGQGLRLIYYSQIVNDFQKGDIAEGYSVSREKKESFPLTVTSAQKNPTAFYLCASSPTSSTDTQYFGPGTRLTVL.

The rearrangement uses TRBV4-3 and TRBJ2-5, with TRBD1 matching over 9 bases. Trimming took 0 bases from V and 5 from J; bases not matched to a gene: 4. CDR1 is LGHNA, CDR2 YSLEER, per germline. The CDR3 is 15 residues long. CDR3 region: CASSQEQGALETQYF. The DNA of the CDR3 is TGCGCCAGCAGCCAAGAACAGGGGGCATTGGAGACCCAGTACTTC.

The genes are TRBV5-1 and TRBJ1-1; D is undetermined. V lost 1 base to trimming and J lost 6 bases, with 7 bases between them. The CDR3 is 12 residues long. Germline loops: CDR1 SGHRS, CDR2 YFSETQ. The DNA of the CDR3 is TGCGCCAGCAGCTTGCCCCCTTCTGAAGCTTTCTTT. Amino acids: CASSLPPSEAFF.

V and J are TRBV29-1 and TRBJ1-1, with 9 bases aligning to TRBD1. The J segment lost 6 bases and the V segment lost 7 bases, leaving 3 bases of the junction unmatched. The germline V gene encodes CDR1 SQVTM and CDR2 ANQGSEA. The CDR3 is made up of 11 amino acids. In nucleotides, the CDR3 is TGCAGCGCAGGGACAGGGCCTGAAGCTTTCTTT. This encodes CSAGTGPEAFF.

CDR3 sequence reads: CASSSRGQAEEAFF. The CDR3 bases are TGTGCCAGCAGTTCCCGCGGACAGGCAGAGGAAGCTTTCTTT. This chain joins TRBV28 and TRBJ1-1; TRBD1 agrees at 7 bases. This CDR3 has 14 residues. The V gene end was trimmed by 4 bases and the J gene end by 8 bases; junction bases not matched to a gene: 10. Germline CDR1 reads MDHEN; CDR2 reads SYDVKM.

Note on this clone: Relative to the germline gene, one junction end is altered; a read error may explain this. The rearrangement uses TRBV29-1 and TRBJ2-7; 14 bases line up with TRBD2. The CDR3 loop spans 16 amino acids. The germline gives CDR1 SQVTM, CDR2 ANQGSEA. The CDR3 region has the DNA TGCAGCCCCCCGGGACTAGCGGGAGAGCATCTACACGAGCAGCACTTC. Its translation is CSPPGLAGEHLHEQHF.

V gene TRBV4-3 combines with J gene TRBJ2-2; TRBD2 agrees at 9 bases. The germline gives CDR1 LGHNA, CDR2 YSLEER. The CDR3 loop spans 19 amino acids. V was pared by 2 bases and J by 6 bases, with 16 bases of the junction left unmatched. The CDR3 is CASSQPPGGAGGRPGELFF. CDR3 nucleotides: TGCGCCAGCAGCCAACCCCCGGGGGGGGCGGGGGGGCGTCCCGGGGAGCTGTTTTTT.

The J gene is TRBJ2-3, the V gene TRBV5-1; 8 nucleotides agree with TRBD2. The germline V gene encodes CDR1 SGHRS and CDR2 YFSETQ. The CDR3 spans 14 residues. The V segment lost 3 bases and the J segment 6 bases; nucleotides outside the gene matches: 6. As DNA, the CDR3 is TGCGCCAGCAGCTCCCCGGGGGGGTCGGATACGCAGTATTTT. Protein: CASSSPGGSDTQYF.

The chain has TRBV19 and TRBJ2-1, with 14 positions matching TRBD2. This CDR3 has 16 amino acids. The V segment lost 5 bases and the J segment 15 bases; nucleotides outside the gene matches: 15. Germline V CDR1 and CDR2: LNHDA, SQIVND (reference sequence). DNA for the CDR3: TGTGCCAGTAGTCCCCAGACTAGCGGGAGGGCCCTTTGGCCGTTCTTC. Translated: CASSPQTSGRALWPFF. The whole variable domain, filled in from reference TRBV19 and TRBJ2-1, reads DGGITQSPKYLFRKEGQNVTLSCEQNLNHDAMYWYRQDPGQGLRLIYYSQIVNDFQKGDIAEGYSVSREKKESFPLTVTSAQKNPTAFYLCASSPQTSGRALWPFFGPGTRLTVL.

Note on this clone: The junction and the germline gene differ at one end; a read error may be behind it. The V and J genes are TRBV9 and TRBJ1-5; TRBD1 matches at 7 bases. The germline gives CDR1 SGDLS, CDR2 YYNGEE. This CDR3 contains 14 residues. The CDR3: CASSGQGQDQPQNF. DNA for the CDR3: TGTGCCAGCAGCGGACAGGGTCAAGATCAGCCCCAGAATTTT.

This clone was seen only a few times. V and J are TRBV6-1 and TRBJ1-2, with 7 bases that match TRBD1. Germline V lookup: CDR1 MNHNS, CDR2 SASEGT. The CDR3 contains 15 residues. The trim removed 1 base at V and 4 bases at J, leaving 6 bases unmatched. CDR3 sequence: CASSEGQGGFYGYTF. The CDR3 DNA is TGTGCCAGCAGTGAAGGACAGGGTGGGTTCTATGGCTACACCTTC.